These 17 T cell receptor beta chains came from one sample sequenced in a study of blood T cell repertoires in COVID-19. Clones were sequenced by immunoSEQ multiplex PCR, and TCRdb holds only the in-frame ones, with some missing. The sample lists roughly 230,000 clones, 70% to 90% occurring once. Sequenced: peripheral blood. The receptors were sampled from a man aged 50-60 years with COVID-19, enrolled during active disease.

J is TRBJ2-7 and V is TRBV3-1 (or the pseudogene TRBV3-2); tentatively, D is TRBD2 (6 bases). The CDR3 is 17 amino acids. Germline V CDR1 and CDR2: LGHDT, YNNKEL (reference sequence). V lost 4 bases, J lost 2 bases, and 21 bases lay in between. The CDR3 loop reads CASSRMGGVAHTYEQYF. The CDR3 DNA reads TGTGCCAGCAGCCGGATGGGGGGAGTGGCGCATACCTACGAGCAGTACTTC.

The chain employs TRBV14 and TRBJ1-2; D is possibly TRBD1 (6 bases). The germline V gene encodes CDR1 SGHDN and CDR2 FVKESK. The CDR3 runs to 14 residues. Between the trimmed V and J ends, which lost 4 bases and 2 bases, there was a span of 11 bases. The CDR3 coding sequence is TGTGCCAGCAGCCCCACAGGGTTAAACTATGGCTACACCTTC. It encodes CASSPTGLNYGYTF.

CDR3 loop: CASSFERPGDTQYF. In DNA form, the CDR3 reads TGTGCCAGCAGTTTTGAACGTCCCGGGGATACGCAGTATTTT. The chain joins TRBV27 to TRBJ2-3, with D uncertain. The V end lost 3 bases, the J end lost 6 bases, and 13 bases lay between the germline ends. The CDR3 runs 14 residues. Per germline, CDR1 MNHEY and CDR2 SMNVEV (reference sequence).

V usage is TRBV11-1 and J usage is TRBJ2-7; 10 nucleotides line up with TRBD1. There are 15 residues in the CDR3. With V trimmed by 0 bases and J by 4 bases, 3 bases remained unmatched. CDR1 and CDR2 (germline): SGHAT, FQDESV (reference sequence). This chain's CDR3 is CASSLAAGQGYEQYF. The CDR3 nucleotides are TGTGCCAGCAGCTTAGCGGCGGGACAGGGGTACGAGCAGTACTTC.

The CDR3 DNA reads as TGCGCCAGCAGCTCAGGACTGGGGGAGCTGTTTTTT. Its protein product is CASSSGLGELFF. V and J are TRBV5-1 and TRBJ2-2, with D possibly TRBD2 on 5 matching bases. This CDR3 has 12 residues. CDR1 and CDR2 (germline): SGHRS, YFSETQ. Trimming took off 3 bases at V and 8 bases at J, with 8 bases between the two ends. The full variable domain, in which reference TRBV5-1 and TRBJ2-2 provide the parts outside the CDR3, is KAGVTQTPRYLIKTRGQQVTLSCSPISGHRSVSWYQQTPGQGLQFLFEYFSETQRNKGNFPGRFSGRQFSNSRSEMNVSTLELGDSALYLCASSSGLGELFFGEGSRLTVL.

This chain joins TRBV2 and TRBJ2-3; TRBD2 matches 13 bases. J lost 6 bases, V lost 1 base, and 7 bases had no gene match. Germline assignment: CDR1 SNHLY and CDR2 FYNNEI. The CDR3 covers 17 residues. The CDR3 region has the DNA TGTGCCAGCAGTGAAGGACTAGCGGGGGGTGAGGGGGATACGCAGTATTTT. It is translated as CASSEGLAGGEGDTQYF.

The rearrangement joins TRBV6-6 to TRBJ1-5; tentatively, D is TRBD1 (5 bases). The germline CDR1 and CDR2 sequences are MNHNY and SVGAGI (reference sequence). V lost 2 bases and J 0 bases, leaving 11 bases between the germline ends. The CDR3 loop spans 16 amino acids. The CDR3 sequence is CASSYGQGHSNQPQHF. DNA for the CDR3: TGTGCCAGCAGTTACGGGCAGGGCCATAGCAATCAGCCCCAGCATTTT.

The chain's CDR3 is CASSLSPGQYTGELFF. CDR3 in DNA: TGCGCCAGCAGCTTGTCGCCGGGACAGTACACCGGGGAGCTGTTTTTT. The chain combines TRBV5-1 with TRBJ2-2; 7 bases map to TRBD1. J lost 3 bases, V lost 1 base, and 6 bases had no gene match. The CDR3 has 16 amino acids. Germline V gives CDR1 SGHRS, CDR2 YFSETQ.

This clone was observed once. The chain couples TRBV4-2 to TRBJ2-7; tentative D call: TRBD2 (7 bases). Germline CDR1 reads LGHNA; CDR2 reads YNFKEQ. V shed 2 bases and J shed 3 bases, with 14 bases lying between them. The CDR3 is 15 amino acids. The CDR3 bases are TGTGCCAGCAGCCAAAATGCGGGGGCCGACTACGAGCAGTACTTC. Protein: CASSQNAGADYEQYF.

V is TRBV7-9 and J is TRBJ1-2, with TRBD1 matching 11 bases. The germline V gene encodes CDR1 SEHNR and CDR2 FQNEAQ (reference sequence). The CDR3 is 16 amino acids. V was clipped by 1 base and J by 8 bases; unmatched bases: 9. The CDR3 nucleotides read TGTGCCAGCAGCTTAGACCTTCGGACAGGGGGCCTGGGCTACACCTTC. Translation: CASSLDLRTGGLGYTF.

In the case of this clone: One end of the junction is discordant with germline, which a read error may explain. The rearrangement uses TRBV7-7 and TRBJ2-2; 7 nucleotides align to TRBD2. This CDR3 is built from 15 residues. Per the germline V gene, CDR1 is SSHAT and CDR2 is FNYEAQ (reference sequence). This chain's CDR3 is CASSKGGGNTGELFF. CDR3 DNA sequence: TGTGCTAGCAGCAAAGGCGGGGGGAACACCGGGGAGCTGTTTTTT.

The V and J genes are TRBV6-5 and TRBJ2-2; 7 bases fit TRBD2. The CDR3 contains 15 residues. V lost 2 bases to trimming and J lost 4 bases; unmatched junction nucleotides: 4. CDR1 and CDR2 (germline): MNHEY, SVGAGI. CDR3 sequence (DNA): TGTGCCAGCAGTTACGCGGGGGACCCCACCGGGGAGCTGTTTTTT. Amino acids: CASSYAGDPTGELFF.

The chain links TRBV3-1 (or the pseudogene TRBV3-2) to TRBJ1-3; D unclear. Trimming pared 1 base from V and 2 bases from J, leaving 12 bases between. Germline V gene lookup returns CDR1 LGHDT and CDR2 YNNKEL (reference sequence). The CDR3 totals 16 residues. The CDR3 sequence: CASSQAGRHAGNTIYF. In DNA form, the CDR3 reads TGTGCCAGCAGCCAAGCTGGGAGACACGCTGGAAACACCATATATTTT.

This chain's CDR3 is CASSIRAGETQYF. The CDR3 coding sequence is TGTGCCAGCAGCATTCGGGCGGGGGAGACCCAGTACTTC. The rearrangement uses TRBV7-2 and TRBJ2-5; possible D gene TRBD2, 6 bases. Trimming left V 5 bases short and J 5 bases short, with 12 bases between. The CDR3 length is 13 residues. Germline CDR1 reads SGHTA; CDR2 reads FQGNSA.

This chain connects TRBV5-5 to TRBJ1-5, with D perhaps matching TRBD1 (6 bases). Germline CDR1 reads SGHKS; CDR2 reads YYEKEE (reference sequence). The CDR3 loop spans 15 amino acids. With 4 bases removed from V and 3 bases from J, the gap between germline ends came to 14 bases. CDR3 bases: TGTGCCAGCAGCCAAACAGGGAACACCAATCAGCCCCAGCATTTT. It encodes CASSQTGNTNQPQHF.

The V and J genes are TRBV5-6 and TRBJ2-7; a weak D match, TRBD1 (5 bases). Germline V gives CDR1 SGHDT, CDR2 YYEEEE. V lost 2 bases to trimming and J lost 5 bases, with 14 bases between them. The CDR3 is 14 residues long. CDR3 bases: TGTGCCAGCAGCTTTGGCAGGGAAACAAACGAGCAGTACTTC. This encodes CASSFGRETNEQYF.

This clone was counted between two and nine times. The V gene is TRBV9, the J gene TRBJ2-1; the match to TRBD2 covers 8 bases. V shed 2 bases and J 1 base; nucleotides not matched to a gene: 5. From germline, CDR1 is SGDLS and CDR2 YYNGEE. The CDR3 is made up of 16 amino acids. The DNA of the CDR3 is TGTGCCAGCAGCGTTGCGGGGGGACTTTCCTACAATGAGCAGTTCTTC. Translating gives CASSVAGGLSYNEQFF.